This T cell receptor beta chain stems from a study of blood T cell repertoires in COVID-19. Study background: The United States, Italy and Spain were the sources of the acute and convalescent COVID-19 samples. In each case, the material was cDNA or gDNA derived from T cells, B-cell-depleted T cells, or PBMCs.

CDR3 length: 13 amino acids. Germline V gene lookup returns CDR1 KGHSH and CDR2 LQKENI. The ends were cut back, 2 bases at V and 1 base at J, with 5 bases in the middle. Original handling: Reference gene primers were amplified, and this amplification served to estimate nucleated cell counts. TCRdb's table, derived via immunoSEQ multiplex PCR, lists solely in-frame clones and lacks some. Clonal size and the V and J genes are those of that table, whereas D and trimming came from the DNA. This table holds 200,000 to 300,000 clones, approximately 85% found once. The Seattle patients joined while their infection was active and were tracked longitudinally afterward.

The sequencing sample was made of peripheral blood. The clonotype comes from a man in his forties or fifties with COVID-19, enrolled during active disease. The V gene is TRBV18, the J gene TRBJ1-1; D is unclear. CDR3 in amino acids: CASSPYGNTEAFF. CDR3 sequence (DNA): TGTGCCAGCTCACCATACGGGAACACTGAAGCTTTCTTT.